These 30 T cell receptor beta chains were all obtained from the same sample, sequenced in a study of cytomegalovirus exposure and HLA in healthy donors. The PCR contained 60 Vbeta and 13 Jbeta primers. Using immunoSEQ multiplex PCR, the repertoire was profiled, and TCRdb retains in-frame clones only, with some absent. The sample gives around 180,000 clones, about four fifths of which show up once; 4.5% to 7.5% is in the top ten. Input material: PBMCs. The receptors stem from a woman aged 25 to 39 in good health and CMV-seropositive.

This sequence joins TRBV5-1 and TRBJ2-3; no clear D gene. Germline CDR1 reads SGHRS; CDR2 reads YFSETQ. The CDR3 sequence is 13 residues long. Trimming cost V 4 bases and J 12 bases, with 18 bases left between them. The CDR3 bases are TGCGCCAGCAGCAGCGATGGCGTCCCTCCACAGTATTTT. This sequence encodes CASSSDGVPPQYF. Full variable domain (outside the CDR3, taken from reference TRBV5-1 and TRBJ2-3): KAGVTQTPRYLIKTRGQQVTLSCSPISGHRSVSWYQQTPGQGLQFLFEYFSETQRNKGNFPGRFSGRQFSNSRSEMNVSTLELGDSALYLCASSSDGVPPQYFGPGTRLTVL.

The V call is TRBV7-2, the J call TRBJ2-3; 10 bases fit TRBD2. The CDR3 extends over 18 amino acids. The germline CDR1 and CDR2 sequences are SGHTA and FQGNSA. The junction had 12 bases not matched to a gene; V was cut back by 1 base and J by 5 bases. As DNA, the CDR3 is TGTGCCAGCAGCTTAGGAGGGTCAAGCGGGGGGGCTAGAGATACGCAGTATTTT. Protein: CASSLGGSSGGARDTQYF.

The V and J genes are TRBV7-6 and TRBJ2-1; TRBD1 aligns across 8 bases. The germline V gene has CDR1 SGHVS and CDR2 FNYEAQ. CDR3 length: 15 residues. The trim removed 5 bases at V and 9 bases at J, leaving 12 bases unmatched. This chain's CDR3 is CASSNPGQGWSEQFF. DNA of the CDR3: TGTGCCAGCAGCAATCCAGGACAGGGTTGGAGTGAGCAGTTCTTC.

The gene calls are TRBV5-5 and TRBJ1-1; D is perhaps TRBD1 (5 bases). The CDR3 loop spans 13 amino acids. The V gene lost 1 base and the J gene lost 7 bases, with 11 bases spanning the gap. The V gene's germline CDR1 is SGHKS and CDR2 YYEKEE (reference sequence). CDR3 DNA: TGTGCCAGCAGCTTGTCTTGGGGGGGTGAAGCTTTCTTT. This gives the protein CASSLSWGGEAFF.

V usage is TRBV29-1 and J usage is TRBJ2-1, with 14 positions matching TRBD2. The junction had 3 bases not matched to a gene; V was cut back by 4 bases and J by 7 bases. Per the germline V gene, CDR1 is SQVTM and CDR2 is ANQGSEA. This CDR3 region has 14 residues. CDR3 in DNA: TGCAGCGTTGGACTAGCGGGAGGGCTAAATGAGCAGTTCTTC. It specifies CSVGLAGGLNEQFF.

The chain is built from TRBV28 and TRBJ2-1, with TRBD1 matching 11 bases. The CDR3 spans 15 residues. The V and J ends lost 3 bases and 5 bases, in that order; junction bases with no gene match: 3. From germline, CDR1 is MDHEN and CDR2 SYDVKM. The CDR3 sequence: CASSFGTGGHNEQFF. CDR3 bases: TGTGCCAGCAGTTTTGGGACAGGGGGTCACAATGAGCAGTTCTTC.

This clone was detected only a few times. This rearrangement joins TRBV18 to TRBJ1-2, with D perhaps matching TRBD1 (6 bases). This CDR3 has 14 residues. With 4 bases removed from V and 4 bases from J, the gap between germline ends came to 13 bases. Germline V gene data show CDR1 as KGHSH and CDR2 as LQKENI. CDR3 nucleotide sequence: TGTGCCAGCTCACTAACAGGGCTTAGCTATGGCTACACCTTC. It is translated as CASSLTGLSYGYTF. The full variable domain, its missing parts supplied by reference TRBV18 and TRBJ1-2, is NAGVMQNPRHLVRRRGQEARLRCSPMKGHSHVYWYRQLPEEGLKFMVYLQKENIIDESGMPKERFSAEFPKEGPSILRIQQVVRGDSAAYFCASSLTGLSYGYTFGSGTRLTVV.

The chain joins TRBV9 to TRBJ2-7; 8 bases align to TRBD2. With V trimmed by 4 bases and J by 6 bases, 9 bases remained unmatched. Germline values: CDR1 SGDLS, CDR2 YYNGEE. This CDR3 has 14 residues. CDR3 sequence: CASSPSGGYGEQYF. The CDR3 DNA sequence: TGTGCCAGCAGCCCCTCGGGAGGGTATGGCGAGCAGTACTTC.

The rearrangement uses TRBV5-4 and TRBJ1-2, with D maybe TRBD1 (6 bases). Germline lookup yields CDR1 SGHNT and CDR2 YYREEE (reference sequence). V was cut by 3 bases and J by 8 bases, with 14 bases left in between. The CDR3 contains 13 residues. The CDR3 bases are TGTGCCAGCAGCTGGGGCAGTGGGGGCGGCTACACCTTC. It encodes CASSWGSGGGYTF.

In this sample, this clone turned up once. This chain connects TRBV5-6 to TRBJ2-7, with 11 bases aligning to TRBD1. This CDR3 is built from 15 residues. The junction had 5 bases not matched to a gene; V was cut back by 2 bases and J by 4 bases. Germline CDR1 and CDR2: SGHDT and YYEEEE. CDR3 DNA: TGTGCCAGCAGCTTCCGGGACAGGGGGGGGTACGAGCAGTACTTC. Encoded protein: CASSFRDRGGYEQYF.

This chain connects TRBV27 to TRBJ1-5; a possible D gene is TRBD1 (6 bases). V lost 6 bases, J lost 2 bases, and 11 bases lay in between. Germline V lookup: CDR1 MNHEY, CDR2 SMNVEV (reference sequence). The CDR3 runs 14 residues. Here the CDR3 reads CASRVGAGNQPQHF. The CDR3 coding sequence is TGTGCCAGCAGGGTGGGGGCTGGCAATCAGCCCCAGCATTTT.

The rearrangement joins TRBV2 to TRBJ2-5, with a weak D call TRBD1 (7 bases). The CDR3 contains 13 residues. Trimming left V 8 bases short and J 7 bases short, with 17 bases between. Per germline, CDR1 SNHLY and CDR2 FYNNEI. DNA of the CDR3: TGTGCCAGCCCTCGTGACAGGGACTTGACCCAGTACTTC. It specifies CASPRDRDLTQYF.

This clone was found a few times. J is TRBJ1-5 and V is TRBV27; D gene uncertain. This CDR3 contains 15 residues. Per the germline V gene, CDR1 is MNHEY and CDR2 is SMNVEV (reference sequence). The V and J ends lost 2 bases and 6 bases respectively, with 14 bases between them. CDR3 protein: CASSLEQTGGQPQHF. The CDR3 DNA follows: TGTGCCAGCAGTTTAGAACAAACGGGAGGTCAGCCCCAGCATTTT.

This clone was detected a few times. This rearrangement joins TRBV29-1 to TRBJ1-1; no definite D call. Looked up from germline, CDR1 is SQVTM and CDR2 is ANQGSEA. V lost 3 bases, J lost 7 bases, and 21 bases lay in between. This CDR3 is 15 amino acids long. CDR3 residues: CSVEGGQDQPFEAFF. The CDR3 bases are TGCAGCGTTGAGGGAGGGCAAGACCAGCCATTTGAAGCTTTCTTT.

This clone occurred a few times. The rearrangement uses TRBV10-1 and TRBJ1-1; D is uncertain. The length of the CDR3 is 13 residues. CDR1 and CDR2 (germline): WNHNN, SYGVQD (reference sequence). The V gene lost 6 bases and the J gene lost 10 bases, with 18 bases spanning the gap. The DNA of the CDR3 is TGCGCCAGCAGCGTGGACTTGACTGTGGGAGCTTTCTTT. It encodes CASSVDLTVGAFF.

CDR3 in amino acids: CSAIQADTQYF. CDR3 nucleotide sequence: TGCAGTGCCATTCAAGCGGATACGCAGTATTTT. J is TRBJ2-3 and V is TRBV20-1; no clear D gene. V was trimmed by 6 bases and J by 6 bases, leaving 10 bases between them. CDR1 DFQATT and CDR2 SNEGSKA come from the germline V gene (reference sequence). The CDR3 has 11 amino acids.

This clone was seen only a few times. The chain employs TRBV6-5 and TRBJ1-3, with 9 bases fitting TRBD1. Germline assignment: CDR1 MNHEY and CDR2 SVGAGI. There are 14 residues in the CDR3. V lost 5 bases, J lost 4 bases, and 3 bases stayed unmatched. The CDR3 nucleotides read TGTGCCAGCAGTGTGGACAGGGGAGGAAACACCATATATTTT. This gives the protein CASSVDRGGNTIYF.

The V and J genes are TRBV7-2 and TRBJ2-3; 13 bases align to TRBD2. The CDR3 has 14 residues. J lost 4 bases, V lost 8 bases, and 3 bases had no gene match. Per the germline V gene, CDR1 is SGHTA and CDR2 is FQGNSA. For the CDR3, the DNA is TGTGCCAGCGCGACTAGCGGGGGGTCAGATACGCAGTATTTT. Residues: CASATSGGSDTQYF.

The chain uses TRBV5-6 and TRBJ2-1; no clear D. The CDR3 consists of 13 residues. Between the trimmed V and J ends, which lost 1 base and 3 bases, there was a span of 5 bases. CDR1 is SGHDT, CDR2 YYEEEE, per germline. The CDR3 DNA reads as TGTGCCAGCAGCTTGCGAGGCTACAATGAGCAGTTCTTC. This translates into CASSLRGYNEQFF.

This chain joins TRBV27 and TRBJ1-2; D unresolved. This CDR3 has 13 residues. Germline V gives CDR1 MNHEY, CDR2 SMNVEV (reference sequence). V lost 3 bases to trimming and J lost 4 bases, with 9 bases between them. CDR3: CASSFNSLYGYTF. The CDR3 DNA follows: TGTGCCAGCAGTTTCAACAGCCTCTATGGCTACACCTTC.

The chain combines TRBV27 with TRBJ2-7; possibly TRBD1 for D (5 bases). Germline CDR1 reads MNHEY; CDR2 reads SMNVEV (reference sequence). The CDR3 sequence is 12 residues long. V was pared by 4 bases and J by 7 bases, with 11 bases between. CDR3 protein: CASSSRGSEQYF. The CDR3 nucleotides are TGTGCCAGCAGTTCAAGGGGAAGTGAGCAGTACTTC.

The gene calls are TRBV5-4 and TRBJ2-5, with 9 nucleotides matching TRBD2. CDR3 size: 13 residues. V shed 2 bases and J 5 bases; nucleotides not matched to a gene: 1. Germline assignment: CDR1 SGHNT and CDR2 YYREEE (reference sequence). The CDR3 DNA reads TGTGCCAGCAGCTTAGCGGGGGGCGAGACCCAGTACTTC. As protein: CASSLAGGETQYF.

The V gene is TRBV6-5, the J gene TRBJ2-5; 7 nucleotides match TRBD2. This CDR3 spans 15 amino acids. Germline CDR1 reads MNHEY; CDR2 reads SVGAGI. J was trimmed by 4 bases and V by 2 bases; bases with no gene match: 7. DNA for the CDR3: TGTGCCAGCAGTTACAGTGGGGGGAGGGTAGAGACCCAGTACTTC. Translated, it gives CASSYSGGRVETQYF.

This clone came up a few times. This chain joins TRBV19 and TRBJ2-2, with 7 bases that match TRBD2. CDR1 is LNHDA and CDR2 is SQIVND in the germline V gene (reference sequence). The V gene end was trimmed by 5 bases and the J gene end by 4 bases; junction bases not matched to a gene: 7. This CDR3 has 15 residues. The CDR3 DNA reads TGTGCCAGTAGTCCTGGGGGGGAGAGCACCGGGGAGCTGTTTTTT. Protein: CASSPGGESTGELFF.

This clone has only a few counts. The chain joins TRBV4-2 to TRBJ2-1; 9 bases agree with TRBD2. The CDR3 has 17 amino acids. V shed 0 bases and J 0 bases; nucleotides not matched to a gene: 3. Germline CDR1 and CDR2: LGHNA and YNFKEQ. CDR3 amino acids: CASSQDASGISYNEQFF. The CDR3 DNA sequence: TGTGCCAGCAGCCAAGATGCTAGCGGGATCTCCTACAATGAGCAGTTCTTC.

V usage is TRBV27 and J usage is TRBJ2-7; 7 bases are a match to TRBD1. Germline V gene sequence: CDR1 MNHEY, CDR2 SMNVEV (reference sequence). This CDR3 spans 14 amino acids. The trim removed 5 bases at V and 7 bases at J, leaving 11 bases unmatched. The CDR3 nucleotides read TGTGCCAGCAGTGTCACAGGGGCGCCGGGGGAGCAGTACTTC. This translates into CASSVTGAPGEQYF.

The chain couples TRBV4-3 to TRBJ2-3; D not resolved. Per the germline V gene, CDR1 is LGHNA and CDR2 is YSLEER. Trimming shortened V by 0 bases and J by 0 bases, and 13 bases separated the two germline ends. This CDR3 is 17 amino acids long. DNA for the CDR3: TGCGCCAGCAGCCAAGATCCCGTGCTGACTAGCACAGATACGCAGTATTTT. Residues: CASSQDPVLTSTDTQYF.

On this clone: This same CDR3 is encoded by further DNA sequences in the sample. This chain joins TRBV29-1 and TRBJ2-7; 8 bases line up with TRBD2. Germline loops: CDR1 SQVTM, CDR2 ANQGSEA. Trimming removed 5 bases from V and 1 base from J; junction bases left unmatched: 10. CDR3 length: 15 residues. CDR3 sequence reads: CSVPKRGGASYEQYF. The CDR3 DNA is TGCAGCGTTCCCAAACGGGGGGGGGCTTCCTACGAGCAGTACTTC.

This chain's CDR3 is CASSLPVDRAGNTIYF. In nucleotides, the CDR3 is TGTGCCAGCAGCTTACCCGTTGACAGGGCTGGAAACACCATATATTTT. This rearrangement joins TRBV7-9 to TRBJ1-3; 7 nucleotides line up with TRBD1. The CDR3 contains 16 residues. Per germline, CDR1 SEHNR and CDR2 FQNEAQ (reference sequence). V lost 2 bases and J lost 2; bases outside the gene matches: 6.

As to this clone: Its ends do not fully match the called genes, so a read error is possible. The chain joins TRBV2 to TRBJ1-2, with 7 bases fitting TRBD1. Germline lookup yields CDR1 SNHLY and CDR2 FYNNEI. The CDR3 spans 12 residues. The CDR3 is CASGDRVGGYTF. CDR3 bases: TGTGCCAGCGGTGACAGGGTGGGGGGCTACACCTTC.